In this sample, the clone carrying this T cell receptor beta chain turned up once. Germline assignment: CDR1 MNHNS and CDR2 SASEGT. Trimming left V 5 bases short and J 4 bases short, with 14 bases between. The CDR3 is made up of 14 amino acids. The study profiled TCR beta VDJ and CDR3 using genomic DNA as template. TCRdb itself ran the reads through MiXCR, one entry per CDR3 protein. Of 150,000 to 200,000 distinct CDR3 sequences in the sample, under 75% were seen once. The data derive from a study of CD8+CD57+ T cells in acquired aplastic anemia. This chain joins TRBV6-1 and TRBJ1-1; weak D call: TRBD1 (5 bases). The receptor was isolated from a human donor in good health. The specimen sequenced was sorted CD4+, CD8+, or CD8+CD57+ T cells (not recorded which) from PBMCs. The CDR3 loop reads CASSYRRGRTEAFF. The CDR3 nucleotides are TGTGCCAGCAGTTACAGGCGAGGACGCACTGAAGCTTTCTTT.